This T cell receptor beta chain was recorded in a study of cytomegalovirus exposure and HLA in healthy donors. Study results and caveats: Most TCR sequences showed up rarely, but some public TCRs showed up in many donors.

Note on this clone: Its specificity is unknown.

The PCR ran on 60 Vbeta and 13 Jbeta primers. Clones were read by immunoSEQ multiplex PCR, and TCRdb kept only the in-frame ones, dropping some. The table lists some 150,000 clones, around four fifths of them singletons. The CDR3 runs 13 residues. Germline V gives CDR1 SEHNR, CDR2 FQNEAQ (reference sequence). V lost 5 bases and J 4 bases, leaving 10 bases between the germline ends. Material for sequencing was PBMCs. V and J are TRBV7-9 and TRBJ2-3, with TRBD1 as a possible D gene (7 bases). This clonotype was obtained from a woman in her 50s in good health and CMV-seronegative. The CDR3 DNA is TGTGCCAGCAGCCCAGGGGGGCCAGATACGCAGTATTTT. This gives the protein CASSPGGPDTQYF. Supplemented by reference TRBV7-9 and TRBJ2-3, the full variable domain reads DTGVSQNPRHKITKRGQNVTFRCDPISEHNRLYWYRQTLGQGPEFLTYFQNEAQLEKSRLLSDRFSAERPKGSFSTLEIQRTEQGDSAMYLCASSPGGPDTQYFGPGTRLTVL.